The 16 T cell receptor beta chains below come from one sample, sequenced in a study of T cells expressing NK-cell markers. TCRdb reprocessed the 5' RACE reads and reports one entry per CDR3 protein, with no DNA. The data include approximately 420,000 distinct CDR3 sequences; the top ten clones carry about 11%. Sequencing was done on a sample of blood T cells: a sorted CD56 or NKG2C T cell subset, CD4+ or CD8+ T cells, or bulk PBMC T cells (not recorded which). These receptors were collected from a woman between 45 and 60 years old in good health.

The chain has TRBV19 and TRBJ2-1; TCRdb's D call, TRBD2, is unchecked because there is no DNA. The CDR3 extends over 12 amino acids. From germline, CDR1 is LNHDA and CDR2 SQIVND (reference sequence). The CDR3 loop is CASSSSGLEQFF.

The V gene is TRBV30, the J gene TRBJ1-2; TCRdb indicates TRBD1, and absent DNA this call remains unverified. This CDR3 spans 17 amino acids. Germline lookup yields CDR1 GTSNPN and CDR2 SVGIG (reference sequence). CDR3 in amino acids: CAWSSRGKEGLFRGYTF.

The rearrangement joins TRBV4-1 to TRBJ1-2. The CDR3 has 14 residues. From germline, CDR1 is MGHRA and CDR2 YSYEKL. The CDR3: CASSLSAAGDGYTF.

The chain couples TRBV11-2 to TRBJ1-3; TCRdb designates TRBD1, a call that cannot be tested without DNA. Germline V lookup: CDR1 SGHAT, CDR2 FQNNGV. CDR3 length: 14 amino acids. This chain's CDR3 is CASSSPLGLNTIYF.

The V call is TRBV11-2, the J call TRBJ2-7; no DNA is available, so the TRBD2 call from TCRdb remains unchecked. Germline V gives CDR1 SGHAT, CDR2 FQNNGV. This CDR3 comprises 15 residues. CDR3: CASSTRGTFSYEQYF.

The chain recombines TRBV5-1 with TRBJ2-1. Germline CDR1 SGHRS, CDR2 YFSETQ. This CDR3 contains 15 residues. CDR3: CASSWSGRFDNEQFF.

The rearrangement uses TRBV7-2 and TRBJ2-1; TCRdb designates TRBD1, a call that cannot be tested without DNA. This CDR3 has 14 residues. Germline V gives CDR1 SGHTA, CDR2 FQGNSA. CDR3 in amino acids: CASSLGGQGDEQFF. Supplemented by reference TRBV7-2 and TRBJ2-1, the full variable domain reads GAGVSQSPSNKVTEKGKDVELRCDPISGHTALYWYRQSLGQGLEFLIYFQGNSAPDKSGLPSDRFSAERTGGSVSTLTIQRTQQEDSAVYLCASSLGGQGDEQFFGPGTRLTVL.

V is TRBV6-1 and J is TRBJ1-5. This CDR3 spans 12 amino acids. Per the germline V gene, CDR1 is MNHNS and CDR2 is SASEGT. CDR3 region: CASSYTGQPQHF.

The genes are TRBV12-3 or TRBV12-4 and TRBJ1-2. The CDR3 runs 13 residues. The chain's CDR3 is CASSLTGLYGYTF.

The chain links TRBV5-1 to TRBJ1-4; TCRdb gives TRBD1 as the D gene, but with no DNA this cannot be confirmed. The CDR3 contains 14 residues. Germline values: CDR1 SGHRS, CDR2 YFSETQ. CDR3 in amino acids: CASSVDRGGEKLFF.

The J gene is TRBJ1-5, the V gene TRBV10-3; TCRdb calls TRBD1, which cannot be checked without DNA. The germline V gene encodes CDR1 ENHRY and CDR2 SYGVKD. The CDR3 runs 14 residues. The CDR3 reads CAISRDRDNQPQHF.

This chain uses TRBV25-1 with TRBJ2-1; TCRdb selects TRBD2, and the lack of DNA leaves this call unchecked. The CDR3 totals 16 residues. CDR1 is MGHDK, CDR2 SYGVNS, per germline. Here the CDR3 reads CASSSPLAGSYNEQFF.

The chain employs TRBV11-3 and TRBJ2-1; as DNA is missing, the TRBD1 call by TCRdb cannot be tested. This CDR3 contains 15 residues. Per the germline V gene, CDR1 is SGHNT and CDR2 is YENEEA. CDR3 sequence: CASSSRLDSYNEQFF.

The chain combines TRBV4-1 with TRBJ2-1; TCRdb designates TRBD2, a call that cannot be tested without DNA. Per germline, CDR1 MGHRA and CDR2 YSYEKL. The CDR3 runs to 17 residues. The CDR3 region is CASTTLDRLPTYNEQFF.

The chain couples TRBV2 to TRBJ2-7. Looked up from germline, CDR1 is SNHLY and CDR2 is FYNNEI. The length of the CDR3 is 12 residues. CDR3 amino acids: CASSAGGYEQYF.

The chain is built from TRBV29-1 and TRBJ2-5; the TCRdb D gene call, TRBD2, has no DNA to confirm it. The CDR3 is made up of 14 amino acids. Looked up from germline, CDR1 is SQVTM and CDR2 is ANQGSEA. The CDR3 loop is CSVGGGRTQETQYF.